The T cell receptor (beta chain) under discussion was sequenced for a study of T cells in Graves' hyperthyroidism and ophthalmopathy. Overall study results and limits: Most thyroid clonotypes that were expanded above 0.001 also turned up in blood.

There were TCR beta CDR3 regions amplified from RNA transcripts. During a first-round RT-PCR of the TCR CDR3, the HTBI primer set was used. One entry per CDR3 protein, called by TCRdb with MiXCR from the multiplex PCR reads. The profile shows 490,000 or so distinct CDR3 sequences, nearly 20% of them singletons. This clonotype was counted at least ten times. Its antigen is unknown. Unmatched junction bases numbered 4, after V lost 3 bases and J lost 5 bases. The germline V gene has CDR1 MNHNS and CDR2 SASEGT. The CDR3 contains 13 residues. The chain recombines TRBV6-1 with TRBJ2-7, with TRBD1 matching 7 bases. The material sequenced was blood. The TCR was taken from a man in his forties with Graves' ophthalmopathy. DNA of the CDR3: TGTGCCAGCAGTGACAGGGGGACGAACGAGCAGTACTTC. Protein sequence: CASSDRGTNEQYF.